The T cell receptor (beta chain) described here comes from a study of human T cells and chemical hapten exposure. Study in general: Across samples, TCR yields varied, mostly owing to small differences in pooled library volumes.

Germline CDR1 reads MGHDK; CDR2 reads SYGVNS. Unmatched junction bases numbered 3, after V lost 2 bases and J lost 3 bases. This CDR3 is built from 15 residues. As concerns this clonotype: A much larger clone lies a single base off, so this may be a read error.

TCRdb analysed the RACE reads with MiXCR anew, one entry per CDR3 protein. The profile covers tens of thousands of distinct CDR3 sequences, with around 5% appearing a single time and roughly 13% taken by the ten largest. The time point denotes: healthy volunteer bleed at 6 weeks. Someone pulled total RNA out of unfractionated whole blood. V usage is TRBV25-1 and J usage is TRBJ2-2, with TRBD1 matching 7 bases. This TCR derives from a human donor in good health. Some clones in this sample may be carry-over from other donors' samples. The sequencing sample was made of whole blood. This CDR3 reads CASSETGTDTGELFF. The CDR3 nucleotides are TGTGCCAGCAGTGAAACCGGGACAGACACCGGGGAGCTGTTTTTT. The whole variable domain, remainder taken from reference TRBV25-1 and TRBJ2-2, is EADIYQTPRYLVIGTGKKITLECSQTMGHDKMYWYQQDPGMELHLIHYSYGVNSTEKGDLSSESTVSRIRTEHFPLTLESARPSHTSQYLCASSETGTDTGELFFGEGSRLTVL.